These 27 T cell receptor beta chains were sequenced from one sample in a study of breast tumors, draining lymph nodes, adjacent tissues. Axillary draining lymph nodes of breast cancer patients supplied the node samples. TCRdb re-called the multiplex PCR reads with MiXCR, one entry per CDR3 protein. The repertoire holds roughly 260,000 distinct CDR3 sequences, with under 35% as singletons. Material: axillary lymph node tissue. The receptors come from a female donor with breast cancer. Some clones in this sample may be carry-over from other donors' samples.

Only a few counts were recorded for this clonotype. The V gene is TRBV12-5, the J gene TRBJ2-1; D gene uncertain. V shed 1 base and J shed 2 bases, with 21 bases lying between them. Looked up from germline, CDR1 is LGHNT and CDR2 is FRNRAP. This CDR3 is built from 19 residues. CDR3 bases: TGTGCTAGTGGTTTGGAAAAGAAGGACGTACCGAACACCTACAATGAGCAGTTCTTC. It encodes CASGLEKKDVPNTYNEQFF.

This clonotype was seen many times. The chain's CDR3 is CSAPPATSGSYNEQFF. As DNA, the CDR3 is TGCAGTGCTCCCCCCGCAACTAGCGGCTCCTACAATGAGCAGTTCTTC. The chain joins TRBV20-1 to TRBJ2-1; the match to TRBD2 covers 8 bases. CDR3 length equals 16 residues. The germline V gene has CDR1 DFQATT and CDR2 SNEGSKA (reference sequence). Germline trimming cut 5 bases from V and 0 bases from J; bases unmatched to any gene: 9.

At least ten counts were recorded for this clonotype. The rearrangement uses TRBV20-1 and TRBJ2-1; no clear D. The CDR3 consists of 11 residues. V lost 7 bases and J 12 bases, leaving 16 bases between the germline ends. The germline CDR1 and CDR2 sequences are DFQATT and SNEGSKA (reference sequence). CDR3 sequence (DNA): TGCAGTGTTCCTTCCGGGTCGATGCAGTTCTTC. Translating it yields CSVPSGSMQFF.

A few counts support this clonotype. The chain uses TRBV28 and TRBJ2-1; D is unresolved. V was trimmed by 2 bases and J by 7 bases, leaving 6 bases between them. Looked up from germline, CDR1 is MDHEN and CDR2 is SYDVKM. The CDR3 is made up of 12 amino acids. The DNA of the CDR3 is TGTGCCAGCAGTTTAAATCTGAATGAGCAGTTCTTC. Translated: CASSLNLNEQFF.

Concerning this clonotype itself: Possible read error: a much larger clone is one base away. Given the absence of the conserved phenylalanine or tryptophan at the CDR3 end, a read error is likely. The rearrangement joins TRBV12-3 or TRBV12-4 to TRBJ2-7; the D gene is possibly TRBD2 (5 bases). The length of the CDR3 is 12 residues. V was clipped by 1 base and J by 9 bases, with 10 bases between them. This CDR3 reads CASSLERGVQYS. The CDR3, as DNA: TGTGCCAGCAGTTTAGAACGGGGAGTGCAGTACTCC.

This clonotype was counted ten times or more. This chain joins TRBV7-9 and TRBJ2-1; no reliable D call. CDR1 and CDR2 from the germline V gene are SEHNR and FQNEAQ (reference sequence). The ends were cut back, 3 bases at V and 0 bases at J, with 9 bases in the middle. The CDR3 is 15 amino acids. CDR3 DNA sequence: TGTGCCAGCAGCTTTGGCGGCAGCTCCTACAATGAGCAGTTCTTC. This translates into CASSFGGSSYNEQFF.

This sequence joins TRBV7-6 and TRBJ2-6; 12 bases agree with TRBD1. Unmatched junction bases numbered 6, after V lost 5 bases and J lost 4 bases. The CDR3 contains 17 residues. Germline loops: CDR1 SGHVS, CDR2 FNYEAQ. As DNA, the CDR3 is TGTGCCAGCAGCGCACCGGGACAGGGGGCAGGGGCCAACGTCCTGACTTTC. This codes for CASSAPGQGAGANVLTF.

To note about this clonotype: A much larger clone sits a single nucleotide away, making a read error possible. The genes are TRBV28 and TRBJ1-4, with D possibly matching TRBD1 (6 bases). The germline CDR1 and CDR2 sequences are MDHEN and SYDVKM. CDR3 length: 13 amino acids. CDR3 loop: CAIGTGAGEKLLF. The CDR3 DNA reads as TGTGCCATCGGGACGGGGGCTGGAGAAAAACTGCTTTTT. The full variable domain, rest sourced from reference TRBV28 and TRBJ1-4, is DVKVTQSSRYLVKRTGEKVFLECVQDMDHENMFWYRQDPGLGLRLIYFSYDVKMKEKGDIPEGYSVSREKKERFSLILESASTNQTSMYLCAIGTGAGEKLLFGSGTQLSVL.

This clonotype appeared once. A much bigger clone sits one base away, suggesting this may be a read error. The V gene is TRBV6-4, the J gene TRBJ2-7; 15 bases map to TRBD2. Germline loops: CDR1 MRHNA, CDR2 SNTAGT. This CDR3 is built from 15 residues. CDR3 nucleotides: TGTGCCCGCAGACCCGGGACTAGCGGGAGGTACGAGCAGTACTTC. Its protein product is CARRPGTSGRYEQYF.

This clonotype was seen a handful of times. Being one base from a much bigger clone, this may be a read error. This chain uses TRBV19 with TRBJ2-7, with D possibly matching TRBD2 (6 bases). CDR3 length: 12 residues. Germline CDR1 is LNHDA and CDR2 is SQIVND (reference sequence). The ends were cut back, 3 bases at V and 6 bases at J, with 9 bases in the middle. CDR3 bases: TGTGCCAGTAGTATCGGGAGCTGCGAGCAGTACTTC. Amino acid sequence: CASSIGSCEQYF.

This clonotype was found many times. This chain connects TRBV27 to TRBJ1-2, with D uncertain. Germline CDR1 reads MNHEY; CDR2 reads SMNVEV (reference sequence). CDR3 length equals 11 residues. V shed 8 bases and J shed 6 bases, with 10 bases lying between them. The CDR3 DNA follows: TGTGCCAGCTGGGCCGGGGATGGCTACACCTTC. It translates to CASWAGDGYTF.

In regard to this clonotype: A much bigger clone sits one base away, suggesting this may be a read error. This rearrangement joins TRBV5-8 to TRBJ1-5, with 7 bases fitting TRBD1. This CDR3 comprises 14 residues. CDR1 is SGHTS, CDR2 YDEGEE, per germline. V gave up 2 bases and J gave up 3 bases; unmatched junction bases: 2. CDR3 residues: CASSFKGANQPQHF. The CDR3 nucleotides are TGTGCCAGCAGCTTTAAGGGGGCCAATCAGCCCCAGCATTTT.

The genes are TRBV7-9 and TRBJ1-1; D is unclear. The CDR3 runs 14 residues. From germline, CDR1 is SEHNR and CDR2 FQNEAQ (reference sequence). The ends were cut back, 5 bases at V and 11 bases at J, with 21 bases in the middle. CDR3 in amino acids: CASSDGGRNVRAFF. CDR3 nucleotides: TGTGCCAGCAGCGACGGAGGACGGAATGTTCGGGCTTTCTTT.

This clonotype was seen many times. The chain carries TRBV11-1 and TRBJ1-2; tentatively, D is TRBD1 (6 bases). CDR1 is SGHAT, CDR2 FQDESV, per germline (reference sequence). CDR3 size: 15 residues. The ends were cut back, 5 bases at V and 4 bases at J, with 17 bases in the middle. This CDR3 is CASSRQEGGPYGYTF. CDR3 nucleotides: TGTGCCAGCAGCCGACAGGAAGGGGGACCCTATGGCTACACCTTC.

With regard to this clonotype: One junction end disagrees with the germline gene, perhaps due to a read error. This chain joins TRBV10-1 and TRBJ2-7, with 8 bases fitting TRBD2. Per germline, CDR1 WNHNN and CDR2 SYGVQD (reference sequence). The CDR3 loop spans 14 amino acids. In nucleotides, the CDR3 is TGTGCCAGCTCACCGGGGGGGTTAGCCTACGAGCAGTACTTC. This sequence encodes CASSPGGLAYEQYF.

This clonotype was detected a few times. It may be a read error: a sequence one base away is much more abundant. This chain joins TRBV12-3 or TRBV12-4 and TRBJ1-4, with 9 bases identical to TRBD1. J lost 8 bases, V lost 3 bases, and 7 bases had no gene match. This CDR3 spans 15 amino acids. The CDR3 sequence: CASSFDRQGVEKLFF. The DNA of the CDR3 is TGTGCCAGCAGTTTCGATCGACAGGGGGTCGAAAAACTGTTTTTT.

There are many counts of this clonotype. This sequence joins TRBV7-2 and TRBJ2-1; D is undetermined. Per germline, CDR1 SGHTA and CDR2 FQGNSA. V dropped 5 bases and J dropped 5 bases, with 13 bases sitting between them. The CDR3 length is 14 residues. CDR3 residues: CASSLGGSNNEQFF. The CDR3 nucleotides read TGTGCCAGCAGCCTAGGCGGTTCGAACAATGAGCAGTTCTTC.

Many counts were recorded for this clonotype. This sequence joins TRBV27 and TRBJ2-5; a weak D match, TRBD1 (6 bases). Trimming cost V 2 bases and J 1 base, with 8 bases left between them. Germline CDR1 reads MNHEY; CDR2 reads SMNVEV (reference sequence). This CDR3 has 14 residues. The CDR3 protein is CASSLTDSQETQYF. The CDR3 DNA is TGTGCCAGCAGTTTAACGGACAGCCAAGAGACCCAGTACTTC.

The chain has TRBV9 and TRBJ1-1; maybe TRBD1 (5 bases). Germline assignment: CDR1 SGDLS and CDR2 YYNGEE. This CDR3 is built from 12 residues. V gave up 4 bases and J gave up 8 bases, with 12 bases separating them. In nucleotides, the CDR3 is TGTGCCAGCAGCTTACTTTCAGGGGAAGCTTTCTTT. Protein product: CASSLLSGEAFF.

The V gene is TRBV29-1, the J gene TRBJ1-1, with D possibly being TRBD1 (5 bases). V was clipped by 6 bases and J by 4 bases, with 12 bases between them. Germline CDR1 is SQVTM and CDR2 is ANQGSEA. This CDR3 has 12 amino acids. The CDR3: CSVDPGGTEAFF. For the CDR3, the DNA is TGCAGCGTAGACCCCGGGGGCACTGAAGCTTTCTTT.

In the case of this clonotype: A single base separates this from a much larger clone, so it may be a read error. The V and J genes are TRBV20-1 and TRBJ2-7; D not certain. In germline, CDR1 is DFQATT, CDR2 SNEGSKA (reference sequence). The CDR3 spans 11 residues. CDR3 bases: TGCAGTGCTAGACAGGTCGACGAGCAGCACTTC. This gives the protein CSARQVDEQHF.

On this clonotype itself: Since a much larger clone is just one base distant, this may be a read error. The gene calls are TRBV6-1 and TRBJ2-3; 12 bases line up with TRBD2. This CDR3 is built from 15 residues. The J segment lost 4 bases and the V segment lost 6 bases, leaving 5 bases of the junction unmatched. The germline V gene encodes CDR1 MNHNS and CDR2 SASEGT. The CDR3 coding sequence is TGTGCCAGCAGAGAGACTAGCGGGAGTCCAGATACGCAGTATTTT. Its protein product is CASRETSGSPDTQYF.

This clonotype appeared many times. The chain joins TRBV5-1 to TRBJ2-1; TRBD1 is a possible D gene (6 bases). The V gene's germline CDR1 is SGHRS and CDR2 YFSETQ. CDR3 length: 15 residues. V was pared by 0 bases and J by 3 bases, with 10 bases between. The CDR3 protein is CASSLDRVDYNEQFF. The CDR3 DNA is TGCGCCAGCAGCTTGGACAGGGTTGACTACAATGAGCAGTTCTTC.

This clonotype showed up many times. The chain employs TRBV19 and TRBJ2-2; unclear D gene. V shed 4 bases and J shed 4 bases, with 10 bases lying between them. The CDR3 covers 14 residues. Germline V CDR1 and CDR2: LNHDA, SQIVND (reference sequence). The CDR3 nucleotides are TGTGCCAGTAGTAGACGATCGAGCACCGGGGAGCTGTTTTTT. This gives the protein CASSRRSSTGELFF. The full variable domain, with the rest looked up from reference TRBV19 and TRBJ2-2, is DGGITQSPKYLFRKEGQNVTLSCEQNLNHDAMYWYRQDPGQGLRLIYYSQIVNDFQKGDIAEGYSVSREKKESFPLTVTSAQKNPTAFYLCASSRRSSTGELFFGEGSRLTVL.

V and J are TRBV6-2 or TRBV6-3 and TRBJ1-2, with D possibly TRBD1 on 5 matching bases. CDR3 size: 13 residues. The germline CDR1 and CDR2 sequences are MNHEY and SVGEGT. Trimming took off 5 bases at V and 5 bases at J, with 12 bases between the two ends. The DNA of the CDR3 is TGTGCCAGCAGTCTGGGGCCCGGGTATGGCTACACCTTC. Protein sequence: CASSLGPGYGYTF.

The rearrangement joins TRBV19 to TRBJ2-1; D possibly uses TRBD1 or TRBD2 (5 bases each). Per germline, CDR1 LNHDA and CDR2 SQIVND (reference sequence). V gave up 9 bases and J gave up 6 bases, with 18 bases separating them. The CDR3 is 14 residues long. The CDR3 here is CASRTGSGANEQFF. The CDR3 DNA follows: TGTGCCAGCCGGACGGGATCTGGGGCCAATGAGCAGTTCTTC.

Worth noting for this clonotype: Germline and junction disagree at one end, which may indicate a read error. This sequence joins TRBV6-4 and TRBJ2-5, with D possibly matching TRBD2 (6 bases). From germline, CDR1 is MRHNA and CDR2 SNTAGT. This CDR3 has 14 amino acids. CDR3 DNA sequence: TGTGCCAGCAGTCTATGGACTAAACAAGGGACCCAGTACTTC. Translated, it gives CASSLWTKQGTQYF.